The T cell receptor beta chain under discussion was sequenced for a study of shared clonotypes between healthy human individuals. Study results and limitations: Blood was the only sampled material, and tissue repertoires likely differ.

Assay: immunoSEQ multiplex PCR; the TCRdb copy retains only in-frame clones and omits some. The sample shows hundreds of thousands of clones, 60% to 80% of them seen only once. In regard to this clone: Its antigen is not identified.

Germline V CDR1 and CDR2: SGHRS, YFSETQ. V was pared by 1 base and J by 2 bases, with 3 bases of the junction left unmatched. The CDR3 spans 14 residues. The rearrangement joins TRBV5-1 to TRBJ2-7; 7 bases agree with TRBD1. Specimen: memory CD4+ T cells sorted from blood. Subset defined: CD45RA-negative fraction. The TCR comes from a woman aged 25 to 39 in good health. Written as DNA, the CDR3 is TGCGCCAGCAGCTTGACACAGGGGCCCTACGAGCAGTACTTC. This encodes CASSLTQGPYEQYF.